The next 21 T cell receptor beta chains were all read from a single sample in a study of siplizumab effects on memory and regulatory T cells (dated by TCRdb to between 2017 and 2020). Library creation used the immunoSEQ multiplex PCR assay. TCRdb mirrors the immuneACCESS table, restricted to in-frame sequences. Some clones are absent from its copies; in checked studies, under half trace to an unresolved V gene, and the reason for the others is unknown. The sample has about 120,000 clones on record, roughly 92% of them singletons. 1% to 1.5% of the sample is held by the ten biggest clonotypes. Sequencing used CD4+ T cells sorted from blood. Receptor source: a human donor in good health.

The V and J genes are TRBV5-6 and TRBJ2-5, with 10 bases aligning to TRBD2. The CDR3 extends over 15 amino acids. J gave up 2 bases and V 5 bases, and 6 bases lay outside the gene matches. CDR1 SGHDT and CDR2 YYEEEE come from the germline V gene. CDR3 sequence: CASRYSGRNQETQYF. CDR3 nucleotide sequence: TGTGCCAGCAGATATAGCGGGAGGAATCAAGAGACCCAGTACTTC.

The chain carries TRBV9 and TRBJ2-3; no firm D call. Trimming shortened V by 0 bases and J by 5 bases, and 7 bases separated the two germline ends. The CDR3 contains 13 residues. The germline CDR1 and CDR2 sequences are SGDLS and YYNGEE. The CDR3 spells CASSVEVVDTQYF. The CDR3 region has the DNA TGTGCCAGCAGCGTAGAGGTGGTAGATACGCAGTATTTT.

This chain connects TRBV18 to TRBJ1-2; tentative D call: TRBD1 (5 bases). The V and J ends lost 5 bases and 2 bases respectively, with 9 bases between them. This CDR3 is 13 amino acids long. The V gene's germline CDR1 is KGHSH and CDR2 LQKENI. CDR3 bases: TGTGCCAGCTCATCAGACAGAAACTATGGCTACACCTTC. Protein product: CASSSDRNYGYTF.

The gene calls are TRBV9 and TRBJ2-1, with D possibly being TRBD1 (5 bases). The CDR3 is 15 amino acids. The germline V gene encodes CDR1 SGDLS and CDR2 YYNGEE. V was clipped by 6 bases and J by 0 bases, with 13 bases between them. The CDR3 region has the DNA TGTGCCAGCAACGCCCAGGGCGTCTCCTACAATGAGCAGTTCTTC. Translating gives CASNAQGVSYNEQFF. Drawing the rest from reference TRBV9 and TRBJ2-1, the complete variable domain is DSGVTQTPKHLITATGQRVTLRCSPRSGDLSVYWYQQSLDQGLQFLIQYYNGEERAKGNILERFSAQQFPDLHSELNLSSLELGDSALYFCASNAQGVSYNEQFFGPGTRLTVL.

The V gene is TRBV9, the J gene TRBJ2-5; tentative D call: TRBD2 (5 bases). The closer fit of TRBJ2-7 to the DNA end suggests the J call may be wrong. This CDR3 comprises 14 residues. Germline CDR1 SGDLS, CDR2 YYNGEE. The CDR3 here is CASSLDLKTYEQYF. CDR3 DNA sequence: TGTGCCAGCAGCTTGGACTTGAAAACCTACGAGCAGTACTTC.

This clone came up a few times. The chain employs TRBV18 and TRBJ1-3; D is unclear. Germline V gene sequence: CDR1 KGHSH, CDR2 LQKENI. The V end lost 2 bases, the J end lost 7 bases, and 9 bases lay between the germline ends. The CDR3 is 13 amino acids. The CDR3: CASSPGQENTIYF. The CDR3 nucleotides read TGTGCCAGCTCACCAGGTCAGGAGAACACCATATATTTT.

The DNA for the CDR3 is TGTGCCAGCAGTGAATTGACACACGAGCAGTACTTC. Encoded protein: CASSELTHEQYF. V usage is TRBV2 and J usage is TRBJ2-7, with D hard to call. This CDR3 has 12 residues. Per germline, CDR1 SNHLY and CDR2 FYNNEI. V was trimmed by 2 bases and J by 5 bases, leaving 7 bases between them.

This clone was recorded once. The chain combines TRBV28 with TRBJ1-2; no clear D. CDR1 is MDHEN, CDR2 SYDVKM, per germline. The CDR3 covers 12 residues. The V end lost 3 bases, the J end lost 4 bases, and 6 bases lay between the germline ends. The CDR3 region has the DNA TGTGCCAGCAGTTTCTCGACCTATGGCTACACCTTC. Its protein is CASSFSTYGYTF.

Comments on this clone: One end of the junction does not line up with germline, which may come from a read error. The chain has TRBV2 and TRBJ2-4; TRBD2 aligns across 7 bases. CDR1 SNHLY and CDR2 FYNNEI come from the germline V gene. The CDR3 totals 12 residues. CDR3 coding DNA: TGTGCCAGCAGTGAAGCGCGGGGGAGTGAGGACTTC. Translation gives CASSEARGSEDF.

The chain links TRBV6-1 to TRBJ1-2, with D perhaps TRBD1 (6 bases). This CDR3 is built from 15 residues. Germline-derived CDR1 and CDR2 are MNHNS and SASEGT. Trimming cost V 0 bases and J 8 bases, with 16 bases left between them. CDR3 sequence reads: CASSEAHNRVEGYTF. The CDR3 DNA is TGTGCCAGCAGTGAAGCGCATAACAGGGTGGAGGGCTACACCTTC.

The CDR3 coding sequence is TGTGCCAGCAGGGGCGGACTAGCGGGAAGTGCGCGGGGCAATGAGCAGTTCTTC. Protein: CASRGGLAGSARGNEQFF. The chain recombines TRBV7-3 with TRBJ2-1; 12 bases agree with TRBD2. Germline assignment: CDR1 SGHTA and CDR2 FQGTGA. Germline trimming cut 6 bases from V and 6 bases from J; bases unmatched to any gene: 15. The CDR3 runs to 18 residues. The full variable domain, its missing parts supplied by reference TRBV7-3 and TRBJ2-1, is GAGVSQTPSNKVTEKGKYVELRCDPISGHTALYWYRQSLGQGPEFLIYFQGTGAADDSGLPNDRFFAVRPEGSVSTLKIQRTERGDSAVYLCASRGGLAGSARGNEQFFGPGTRLTVL.

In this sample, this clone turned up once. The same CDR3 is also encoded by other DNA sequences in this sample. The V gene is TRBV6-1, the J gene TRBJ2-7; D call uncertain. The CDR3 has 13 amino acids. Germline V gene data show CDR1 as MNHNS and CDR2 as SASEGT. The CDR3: CAATVGSGYEQYF. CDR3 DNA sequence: TGTGCGGCCACCGTAGGTTCTGGCTACGAGCAGTACTTC.

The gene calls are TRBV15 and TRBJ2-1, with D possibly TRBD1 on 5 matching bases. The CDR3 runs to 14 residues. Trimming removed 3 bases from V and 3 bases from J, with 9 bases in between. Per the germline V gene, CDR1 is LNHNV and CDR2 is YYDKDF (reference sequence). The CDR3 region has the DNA TGTGCCACCAGCAGCCATGACAGCTACAATGAGCAGTTCTTC. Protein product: CATSSHDSYNEQFF.

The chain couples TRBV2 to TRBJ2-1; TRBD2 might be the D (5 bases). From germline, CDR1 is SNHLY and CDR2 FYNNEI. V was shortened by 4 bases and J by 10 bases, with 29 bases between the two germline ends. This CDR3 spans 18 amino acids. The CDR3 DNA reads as TGTGCCAGCAGTGGGCTACGTGGCTCGACTCCTCCCCCGGGGGAGCAGTTCTTC. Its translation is CASSGLRGSTPPPGEQFF.

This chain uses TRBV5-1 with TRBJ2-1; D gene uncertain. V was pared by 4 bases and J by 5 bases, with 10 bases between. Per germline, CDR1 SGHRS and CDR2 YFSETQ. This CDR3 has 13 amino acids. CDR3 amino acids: CASSTVTHNEQFF. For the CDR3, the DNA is TGCGCCAGCAGCACCGTCACACACAATGAGCAGTTCTTC.

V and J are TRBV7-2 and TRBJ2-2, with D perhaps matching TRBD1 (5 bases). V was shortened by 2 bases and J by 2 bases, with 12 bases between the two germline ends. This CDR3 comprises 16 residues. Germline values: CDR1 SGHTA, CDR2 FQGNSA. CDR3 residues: CASSLYARGNTGELFF. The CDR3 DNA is TGTGCCAGCAGCTTATACGCAAGGGGAAACACCGGGGAGCTGTTTTTT.

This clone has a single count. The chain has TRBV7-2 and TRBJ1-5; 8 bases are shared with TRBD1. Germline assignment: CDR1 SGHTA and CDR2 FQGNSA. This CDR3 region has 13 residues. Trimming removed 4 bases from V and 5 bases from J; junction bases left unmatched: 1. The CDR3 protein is CASSYRGDQPQHF. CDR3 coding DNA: TGTGCCAGCAGCTACAGGGGGGATCAGCCCCAGCATTTT.

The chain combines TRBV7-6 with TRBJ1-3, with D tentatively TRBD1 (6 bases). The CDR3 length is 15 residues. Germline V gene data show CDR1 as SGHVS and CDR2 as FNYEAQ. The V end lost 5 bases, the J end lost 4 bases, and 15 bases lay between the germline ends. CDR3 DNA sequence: TGTGCCAGCAGCCCAATCGGGGGGCCGGGAAACACCATATATTTT. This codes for CASSPIGGPGNTIYF.

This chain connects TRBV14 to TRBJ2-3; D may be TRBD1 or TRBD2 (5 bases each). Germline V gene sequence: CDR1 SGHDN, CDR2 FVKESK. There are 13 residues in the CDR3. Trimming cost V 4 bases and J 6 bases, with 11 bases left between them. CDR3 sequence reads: CASSRAGTDTQYF. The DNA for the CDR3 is TGTGCCAGCAGCCGAGCAGGGACGGATACGCAGTATTTT.

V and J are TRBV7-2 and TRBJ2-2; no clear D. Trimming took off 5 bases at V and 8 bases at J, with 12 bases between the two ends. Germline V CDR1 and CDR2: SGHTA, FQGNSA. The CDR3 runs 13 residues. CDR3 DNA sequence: TGTGCCAGCAGCACCCCTACACGAGGGGAGCTGTTTTTT. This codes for CASSTPTRGELFF. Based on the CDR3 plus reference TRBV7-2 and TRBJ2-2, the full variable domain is GAGVSQSPSNKVTEKGKDVELRCDPISGHTALYWYRQSLGQGLEFLIYFQGNSAPDKSGLPSDRFSAERTGGSVSTLTIQRTQQEDSAVYLCASSTPTRGELFFGEGSRLTVL.

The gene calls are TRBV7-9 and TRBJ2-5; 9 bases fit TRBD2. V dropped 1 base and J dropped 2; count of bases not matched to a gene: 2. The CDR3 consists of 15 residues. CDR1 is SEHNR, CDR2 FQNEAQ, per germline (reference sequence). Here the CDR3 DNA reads TGTGCCAGCAGCTTAGGGACTAGCGTTCAAGAGACCCAGTACTTC. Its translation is CASSLGTSVQETQYF.